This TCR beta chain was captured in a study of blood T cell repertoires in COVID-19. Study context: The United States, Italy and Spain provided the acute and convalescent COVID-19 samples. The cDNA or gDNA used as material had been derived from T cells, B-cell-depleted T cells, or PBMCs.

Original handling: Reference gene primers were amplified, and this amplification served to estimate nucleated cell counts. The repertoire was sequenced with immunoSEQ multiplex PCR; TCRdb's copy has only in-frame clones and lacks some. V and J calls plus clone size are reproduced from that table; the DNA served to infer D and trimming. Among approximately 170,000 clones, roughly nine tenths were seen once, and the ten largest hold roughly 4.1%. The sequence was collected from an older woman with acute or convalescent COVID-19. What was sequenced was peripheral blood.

CDR3 in amino acids: CATSLAGDYNEQFF. In DNA form, the CDR3 reads TGTGCCACCAGCCTAGCGGGAGACTACAATGAGCAGTTCTTC. This rearrangement joins TRBV24-1 to TRBJ2-1, with TRBD2 matching 10 bases. The ends lost 7 bases at V and 3 bases at J; junction bases unmatched: 2. Germline V CDR1 and CDR2: KGHDR, SFDVKD. The CDR3 extends over 14 amino acids.